This T cell receptor (beta chain) was sequenced for a study of response to subunit inactivated influenza vaccine. TCRdb itself ran the RT-PCR reads through MiXCR, one entry per CDR3 protein. Of roughly 650,000 distinct CDR3 sequences detected, approximately 15% appear once; the ten largest clones hold 7.6%. The V end was cut by 2 bases, the J end by 2 bases, with 13 bases between. The germline V gene encodes CDR1 SGHVS and CDR2 FQNEAQ. CDR3 length equals 16 residues. The clonotype originates from a man aged 45-65 years who received an inactivated influenza vaccine. The chain carries TRBV7-8 and TRBJ2-4; possibly TRBD1 for D (5 bases). The sample was PBMCs from blood, taken 14 to 15 days before vaccination. CDR3 amino acids: CASSLRPGITKNIQYF. The CDR3 bases are TGTGCCAGCAGCTTAAGGCCAGGGATAACCAAAAACATTCAGTACTTC.